The clone carrying this T cell receptor beta chain came up many times. These data come from a study of T cells in Graves' hyperthyroidism and ophthalmopathy. Study-level background: Peripheral blood draws took place at initial diagnosis, ahead of any treatment.

RNA transcripts provided the source from which TCR beta CDR3 regions were amplified. Carried out on the TCR CDR3, a first-round RT-PCR used the HTBI primer set. MiXCR was run by TCRdb on the multiplex PCR reads, yielding one entry per CDR3 protein. The sample lists a few hundred thousand distinct CDR3 sequences; 15% to 20% were seen once. CDR3 length: 15 residues. Germline loops: CDR1 SGHDN, CDR2 FVKESK. Trimming took 4 bases from V and 0 from J, leaving 12 bases between them. The sequence derives from a man aged 35-49 years with Graves' hyperthyroidism. This chain uses TRBV14 with TRBJ1-1; tentative D call: TRBD1 (5 bases). The sequenced material came from blood. DNA for the CDR3: TGTGCCAGCAGCCCGCTGGGGGAAATGAACACTGAAGCTTTCTTT. The encoded protein is CASSPLGEMNTEAFF.